Reported below is one TCR beta chain. This sample was included in a study of blood T cell repertoires in COVID-19. In the study overall: Donors in the United States, Italy and Spain gave samples during acute or convalescent COVID-19.

Authors' analysis steps: The assay estimated nucleated cells by amplifying reference gene primers. TCRdb's table, derived via immunoSEQ multiplex PCR, lists solely in-frame clones and lacks some. V and J calls and clone size are those listed in that table; D and trimming were worked out from the DNA. The sample lists around 72,000 clones; roughly 80% were seen once. Trimming at V came to 1 base and at J to 0 bases, leaving 2 bases not matched to a gene. Germline lookup yields CDR1 SGDLS and CDR2 YYNGEE. CDR3 length equals 15 residues. The chain has TRBV9 and TRBJ2-3; 7 bases are a match to TRBD1. The receptor was isolated from a woman in her seventies with acute or convalescent COVID-19. Material: peripheral blood. This CDR3 is CASSVRQGSTDTQYF. In nucleotides, the CDR3 is TGTGCCAGCAGCGTAAGACAGGGTAGCACAGATACGCAGTATTTT.